This TCR beta chain was obtained from a study of T cell responses to AZD1222 COVID-19 vaccine. Assay used: immunoSEQ multiplex PCR; TCRdb lists only in-frame clones, some missing. The data show some 130,000 clones, roughly 80% seen once. The sequence derives from an adult in good health. The material was peripheral blood, obtained on day 0 of AZD1222 vaccination.

The CDR3 bases are TGTGCCAGCGAGGACAGGGTTGGCAATCAGCCCCAGCATTTT. Protein product: CASEDRVGNQPQHF. J is TRBJ1-5 and V is TRBV19, with 8 bases that match TRBD1. J gave up 2 bases and V 9 bases, and 6 bases lay outside the gene matches. This CDR3 spans 14 amino acids. CDR1 and CDR2 from the germline V gene are LNHDA and SQIVND (reference sequence).